This T cell receptor (beta chain) comes out of a study of blood T cell repertoires in COVID-19. In its sample, this clone was seen once. Measured with immunoSEQ multiplex PCR; TCRdb has only the in-frame clones, and not every one. The sample has about 240,000 clones; about nine tenths are singletons. V trimming: 6 bases; J trimming: 7 bases; junction bases outside the gene matches: 4. Germline lookup yields CDR1 KGHSH and CDR2 LQKENI. The CDR3 covers 13 residues. The chain combines TRBV18 with TRBJ2-1; 9 bases match TRBD1. The TCR originated in a man aged 25 to 40 with COVID-19, enrolled during active disease. Sequenced: peripheral blood. The CDR3 is CASSPGQGNEQFF. The CDR3 nucleotides are TGTGCCAGCTCGCCCGGACAGGGGAATGAGCAGTTCTTC.